Sequencing of this TCR beta chain was carried out in a study of OX40 agonist ivuxolimab in advanced cancers. Study-level information: An anti-OX40 (CD134) antibody with agonistic activity, ivuxolimab, was administered to patients.

Patients who had autoimmune disease history or got systemic immunosuppression were left out. Sequenced by immunoSEQ multiplex PCR; TCRdb stores in-frame clones only, minus some. The sample shows roughly 56,000 clones, 82% of them seen only once. Whole-study results and caveats: Expanded peripheral T cell antigen specificity was not determined. Averaged across samples, CD8+ T cells carried more expanded clones than CD4+ did.

Regarding this clone: Its antigen is unidentified.

This TCR came from an adult with an advanced solid tumor such as melanoma, head and neck, liver or kidney cancer. The sample in question was CD4+ or CD8+ T cells sorted from blood, obtained in a trial of the OX40 agonist ivuxolimab.

CDR3 nucleotide sequence: TGTGCCTCCTTAAAGCGGGAGGGTAGCACCGGGGAGCTGTTTTTT. Residues: CASLKREGSTGELFF. This chain connects TRBV11-3 to TRBJ2-2; 10 bases are shared with TRBD2. Trimming at V came to 11 bases and at J to 4 bases, leaving 10 bases not matched to a gene. This CDR3 is 15 amino acids long. Germline V gene data show CDR1 as SGHNT and CDR2 as YENEEA. The complete variable domain, with remaining parts taken from reference TRBV11-3 and TRBJ2-2, reads EAGVVQSPRYKIIEKKQPVAFWCNPISGHNTLYWYLQNLGQGPELLIRYENEEAVDDSQLPKDRFSAERLKGVDSTLKIQPAELGDSAVYLCASLKREGSTGELFFGEGSRLTVL.